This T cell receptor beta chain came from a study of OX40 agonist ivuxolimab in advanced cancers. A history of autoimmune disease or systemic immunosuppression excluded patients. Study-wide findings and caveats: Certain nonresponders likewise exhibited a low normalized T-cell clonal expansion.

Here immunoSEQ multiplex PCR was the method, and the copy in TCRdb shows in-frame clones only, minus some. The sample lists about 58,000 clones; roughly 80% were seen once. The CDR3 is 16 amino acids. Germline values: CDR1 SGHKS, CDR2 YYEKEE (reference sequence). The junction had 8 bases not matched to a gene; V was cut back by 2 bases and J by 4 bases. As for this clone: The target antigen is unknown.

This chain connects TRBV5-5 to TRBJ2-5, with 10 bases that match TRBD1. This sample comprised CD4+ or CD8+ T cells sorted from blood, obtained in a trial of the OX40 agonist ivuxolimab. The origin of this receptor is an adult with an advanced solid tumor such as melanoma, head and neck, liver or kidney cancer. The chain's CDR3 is CASSFSPGQGIETQYF. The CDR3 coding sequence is TGTGCCAGCAGCTTTTCACCGGGACAGGGGATAGAGACCCAGTACTTC.